The 4 T cell receptor beta chains reported below all come from one sample, sequenced in a study of control samples from healthy donors and cancer patients. Clones were read by immunoSEQ multiplex PCR, and TCRdb kept only the in-frame ones, dropping some. Altogether about 120,000 clones are present, around 90% being singletons, with the ten largest covering 2% to 3%. Sequenced sample: blood. All receptors come from a man aged 35 to 55 in good health.

The rearrangement uses TRBV13 and TRBJ2-7, with D perhaps TRBD1 (6 bases). CDR3 length equals 15 residues. The germline V gene has CDR1 PRHDT and CDR2 FYEKMQ (reference sequence). V dropped 1 base and J dropped 6 bases, with 16 bases sitting between them. The CDR3: CASSLEGDPLGEQYF. In DNA form, the CDR3 reads TGTGCCAGCAGCTTAGAGGGGGACCCACTGGGCGAGCAGTACTTC.

The chain has TRBV5-1 and TRBJ2-3; the match to TRBD2 covers 11 bases. Germline CDR1 reads SGHRS; CDR2 reads YFSETQ. The V and J ends lost 0 bases and 1 base, in that order; junction bases with no gene match: 7. This CDR3 comprises 18 residues. The CDR3 loop reads CASSLALAGGPGTDTQYF. Written as DNA, the CDR3 is TGCGCCAGCAGCTTGGCCTTAGCGGGGGGGCCGGGCACAGATACGCAGTATTTT. The full variable domain, in which reference TRBV5-1 and TRBJ2-3 provide the parts outside the CDR3, is KAGVTQTPRYLIKTRGQQVTLSCSPISGHRSVSWYQQTPGQGLQFLFEYFSETQRNKGNFPGRFSGRQFSNSRSEMNVSTLELGDSALYLCASSLALAGGPGTDTQYFGPGTRLTVL.

The count of this clone is one. The junction shows a germline mismatch at one end, possibly a read error. The gene calls are TRBV7-6 and TRBJ1-5; a weak D match, TRBD1 (5 bases). The CDR3 is 16 amino acids. Germline V CDR1 and CDR2: SGHVS, FNYEAQ. The CDR3 region has the DNA TGTGCCAGCAGTTTAGAGATAGGGGACGGTAAGGAGGCCCAGCATTTT. Its translation is CASSLEIGDGKEAQHF.

V and J are TRBV25-1 and TRBJ1-5; no firm D call. CDR1 and CDR2 from the germline V gene are MGHDK and SYGVNS. The CDR3 sequence is 14 residues long. Trimming removed 3 bases from V and 0 bases from J, with 6 bases in between. CDR3 in DNA: TGTGCCAGCAGTGACCGGCCTAGCAATCAGCCCCAGCATTTT. Its translation: CASSDRPSNQPQHF.